One TCR beta chain is described in this entry. What it recognizes is unknown. These data belong to a study of shared clonotypes between healthy human individuals. The authors loaded roughly 180 ng DNA, about 30,000 T cell genomes, into sorted-subset replicate PCRs. Assay: immunoSEQ multiplex PCR; the TCRdb copy retains only in-frame clones and omits some. The table shows about 2.1 million clones, with roughly 95% occurring only once. Naive CD8 cells lacked CD45RO, underwent positive selection for CCR7 and left out terminally differentiated effector memory CD45RA+ cells. General observations from the study: The sampled material consisted only of blood, and tissue repertoires are likely to differ. A few donors had 5% to 6% of their naive CD4 clonotypes in common.

Sequencing used naive CD8+ T cells from PBMCs. The TCR sequence derives from a man younger than 30 in good health. Some clones in this sample may be carry-over from other donors' samples.

CDR3 in amino acids: CASSLDQGQGQHEQYF. DNA of the CDR3: TGTGCCAGCAGCTTAGATCAGGGACAGGGGCAACACGAGCAGTACTTC. The chain uses TRBV11-3 and TRBJ2-7; 10 positions match TRBD1. The V and J ends lost 0 bases and 5 bases, in that order; junction bases with no gene match: 7. CDR3 length: 16 residues. Germline V gene lookup returns CDR1 SGHNT and CDR2 YENEEA.